These 2 T cell receptor beta chains originate from one sample sequenced in a study of T cell clonality in common variable immunodeficiency. Sequencing was performed with immunoSEQ multiplex PCR; in TCRdb, only in-frame clones are kept and a portion is missing. This sample has about 25,000 clones and no singletons, with approximately 3.9% in the ten largest. Broader study findings: Fewer deletions and N-nucleotide insertions were reportedly seen in common variable immunodeficiency TCR beta sequences.

No antigen is known for these receptors. Sequences were obtained from peripheral blood mononuclear cells. These receptors were taken from a human donor with common variable immunodeficiency.

With respect to this clone: Read data end 3 residues before the CDR3 end; the end is taken from the germline J gene. This rearrangement joins TRBV5-5 to TRBJ2-7; no clear D gene. This CDR3 spans 11 amino acids. CDR1 and CDR2 from the germline V gene are SGHKS and YYEKEE (reference sequence). V lost 4 bases and J lost 2, with 4 bases in between. The covered CDR3 bases are TGTGCCAGCAGCGTTACCTACGAG. It translates to CASSVTYE. In full, the CDR3 reads CASSVTYEQYF. The whole variable domain, filled in from reference TRBV5-5 and TRBJ2-7, reads DAGVTQSPTHLIKTRGQQVTLRCSPISGHKSVSWYQQVLGQGPQFIFQYYEKEERGRGNFPDRFSARQFPNYSSELNVNALLLGDSALYLCASSVTYEQYFGPGTRLTVT.

This clone was counted at least ten times. The CDR3 is cut off 3 residues early in the read; its end comes from the germline J gene. This chain links TRBV19 with TRBJ2-1, with 8 nucleotides matching TRBD2. V dropped 7 bases and J dropped 3; count of bases not matched to a gene: 11. The CDR3 has 16 amino acids. The germline V gene encodes CDR1 LNHDA and CDR2 SQIVND (reference sequence). CDR3 DNA (partial): TGTGCCAGTACCCCCTCTCGGCTAGCGGGCTACAATGAG. This codes for CASTPSRLAGYNE. In full, the CDR3 reads CASTPSRLAGYNEQFF. The whole variable domain, remainder taken from reference TRBV19 and TRBJ2-1, is DGGITQSPKYLFRKEGQNVTLSCEQNLNHDAMYWYRQDPGQGLRLIYYSQIVNDFQKGDIAEGYSVSREKKESFPLTVTSAQKNPTAFYLCASTPSRLAGYNEQFFGPGTRLTVL.